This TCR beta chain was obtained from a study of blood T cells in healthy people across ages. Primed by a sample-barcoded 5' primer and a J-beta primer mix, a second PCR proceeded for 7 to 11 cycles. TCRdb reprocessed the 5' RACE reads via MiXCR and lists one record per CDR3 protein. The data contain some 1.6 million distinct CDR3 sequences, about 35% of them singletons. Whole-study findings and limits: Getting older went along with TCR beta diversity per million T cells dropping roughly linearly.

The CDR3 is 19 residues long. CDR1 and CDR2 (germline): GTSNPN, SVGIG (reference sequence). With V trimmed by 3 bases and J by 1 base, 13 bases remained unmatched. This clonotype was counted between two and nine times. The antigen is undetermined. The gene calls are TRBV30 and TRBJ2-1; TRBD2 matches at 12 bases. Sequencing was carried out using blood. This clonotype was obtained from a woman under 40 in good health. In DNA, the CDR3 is TGTGCCTGGAGCCATCGAGGACTAGCGGGGACTAAATCCTACAATGAGCAGTTCTTC. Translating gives CAWSHRGLAGTKSYNEQFF.